One T cell receptor beta chain is described in this entry. Its matching antigen is unknown. Here immunoSEQ multiplex PCR was the method, and the copy in TCRdb shows in-frame clones only, minus some. This repertoire shows around 200,000 clones, 70% found once; its top ten account for about 6%. This record comes from a study of cytotoxic CD8 clonotypes in ibrutinib-treated CLL. V gave up 5 bases and J gave up 7 bases; unmatched junction bases: 13. There are 16 residues in the CDR3. The study's findings and limits: Upon ibrutinib response clonality rose, and upon progression it fell back toward baseline. Among the clonotypes, public ones were uncommon and contracted or held stable on treatment. Sampling times (in sustained-remission versus progressing patients) were not the same.

Sequences were derived from PBMCs, sampled after 12 months of ibrutinib treatment. The V gene is TRBV23-1, the J gene TRBJ2-1, with 8 bases that match TRBD1. TRBV23-1 is filed as an ORF, its function uncertain. This clonotype originated in a human donor with chronic lymphocytic leukemia. The CDR3 DNA follows: TGCGCCAGCAGTAACCCGCAGGGGGCATTGGCGAATGAGCAGTTCTTC. Translated: CASSNPQGALANEQFF.